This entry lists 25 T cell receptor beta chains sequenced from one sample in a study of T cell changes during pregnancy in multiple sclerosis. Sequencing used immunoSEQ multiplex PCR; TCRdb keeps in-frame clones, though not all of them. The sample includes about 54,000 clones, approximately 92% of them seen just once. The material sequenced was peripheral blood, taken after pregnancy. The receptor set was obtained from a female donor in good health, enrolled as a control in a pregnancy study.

The CDR3 region is CASSFRQADTYNEQFF. CDR3 nucleotides: TGTGCCAGCAGCTTCCGCCAGGCCGACACCTACAATGAGCAGTTCTTC. V is TRBV5-4 and J is TRBJ2-1; D gene uncertain. The CDR3 is 16 amino acids. V shed 2 bases and J shed 2 bases, with 14 bases lying between them. From germline, CDR1 is SGHNT and CDR2 YYREEE (reference sequence).

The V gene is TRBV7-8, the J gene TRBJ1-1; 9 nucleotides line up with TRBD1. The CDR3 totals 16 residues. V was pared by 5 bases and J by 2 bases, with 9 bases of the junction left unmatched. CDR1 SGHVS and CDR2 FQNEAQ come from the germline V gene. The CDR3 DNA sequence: TGTGCCAGCAGCCCGGGACAGGGAGACTTTAACACTGAAGCTTTCTTT. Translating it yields CASSPGQGDFNTEAFF.

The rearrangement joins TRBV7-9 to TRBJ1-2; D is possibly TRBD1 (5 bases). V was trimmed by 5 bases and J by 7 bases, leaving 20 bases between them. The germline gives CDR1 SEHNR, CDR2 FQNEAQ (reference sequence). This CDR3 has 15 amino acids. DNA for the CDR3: TGTGCCAGCAGCCCCTCGGGCAGGGTAATAGTTGGCTACACCTTC. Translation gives CASSPSGRVIVGYTF.

The CDR3 nucleotides read TGCGCCAGCAGCCAAGATCCTAGCGGGCCCTCCTACGAGCAGTACTTC. Its translation: CASSQDPSGPSYEQYF. This sequence joins TRBV4-3 and TRBJ2-7; 8 nucleotides align to TRBD2. V was pared by 0 bases and J by 0 bases, with 4 bases of the junction left unmatched. The CDR3 is 16 amino acids. Germline V gene sequence: CDR1 LGHNA, CDR2 YSLEER.

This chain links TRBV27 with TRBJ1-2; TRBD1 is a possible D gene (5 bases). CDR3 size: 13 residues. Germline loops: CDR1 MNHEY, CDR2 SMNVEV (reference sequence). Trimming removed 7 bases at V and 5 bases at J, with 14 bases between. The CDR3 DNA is TGTGCCAGCACGGCCGGGGGTCAATATGGCTACACCTTC. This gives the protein CASTAGGQYGYTF.

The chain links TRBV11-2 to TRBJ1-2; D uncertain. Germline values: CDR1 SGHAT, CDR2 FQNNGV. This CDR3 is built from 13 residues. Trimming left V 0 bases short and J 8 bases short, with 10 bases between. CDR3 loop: CASSLEGRGGYTF. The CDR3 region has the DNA TGTGCCAGCAGCTTAGAAGGCCGAGGCGGCTACACCTTC.

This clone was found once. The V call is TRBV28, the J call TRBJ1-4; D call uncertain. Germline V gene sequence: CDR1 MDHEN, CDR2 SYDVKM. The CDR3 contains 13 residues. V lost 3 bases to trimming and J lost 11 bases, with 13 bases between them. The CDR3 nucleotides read TGTGCCAGCAGTTTCGATGCCCCTACCAAACTGTTTTTT. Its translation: CASSFDAPTKLFF.

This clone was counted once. CDR3 in amino acids: CASSHLGTGVGANVLTF. In DNA, the CDR3 is TGTGCCAGCAGCCACCTAGGGACAGGGGTTGGGGCCAACGTCCTGACTTTC. The rearrangement joins TRBV14 to TRBJ2-6; TRBD1 aligns across 10 bases. The CDR3 is made up of 17 amino acids. CDR1 SGHDN and CDR2 FVKESK come from the germline V gene. Unmatched junction bases numbered 5, after V lost 3 bases and J lost 3 bases.

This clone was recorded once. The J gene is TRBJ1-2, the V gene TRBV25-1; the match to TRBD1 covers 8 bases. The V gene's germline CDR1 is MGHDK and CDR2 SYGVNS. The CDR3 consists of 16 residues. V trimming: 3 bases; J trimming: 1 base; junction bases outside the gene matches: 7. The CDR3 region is CASSDYRTGINYGYTF. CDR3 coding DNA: TGTGCCAGCAGTGACTACAGGACAGGGATTAACTATGGCTACACCTTC.

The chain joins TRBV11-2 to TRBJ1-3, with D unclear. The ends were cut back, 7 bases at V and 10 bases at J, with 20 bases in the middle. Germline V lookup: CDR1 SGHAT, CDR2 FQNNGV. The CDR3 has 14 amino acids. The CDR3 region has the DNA TGTGCCAGCAACCCGTTGGGCTTCGGAGGGACCATATATTTT. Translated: CASNPLGFGGTIYF.

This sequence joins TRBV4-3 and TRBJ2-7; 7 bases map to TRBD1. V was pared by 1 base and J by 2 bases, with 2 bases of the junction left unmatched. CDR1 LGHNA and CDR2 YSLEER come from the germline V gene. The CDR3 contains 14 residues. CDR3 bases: TGCGCCAGCAGCCAAGCGACAGGGCCCTACGAGCAGTACTTC. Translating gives CASSQATGPYEQYF.

This CDR3 is CARIALGAANTEAFF. The CDR3 DNA is TGTGCCAGGATCGCTCTTGGAGCAGCGAACACTGAAGCTTTCTTT. This chain uses TRBV2 with TRBJ1-1; no clear D gene. V gave up 9 bases and J gave up 1 base, with 18 bases separating them. Germline V gene lookup returns CDR1 SNHLY and CDR2 FYNNEI. This CDR3 has 15 residues.

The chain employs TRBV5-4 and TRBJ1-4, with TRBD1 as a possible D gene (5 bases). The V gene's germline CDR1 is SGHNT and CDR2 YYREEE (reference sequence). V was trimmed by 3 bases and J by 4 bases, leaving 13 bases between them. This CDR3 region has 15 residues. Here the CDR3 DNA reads TGTGCCAGCAGCTCAAGTTTAGGGGTTAATGAAAAACTGTTTTTT. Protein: CASSSSLGVNEKLFF.

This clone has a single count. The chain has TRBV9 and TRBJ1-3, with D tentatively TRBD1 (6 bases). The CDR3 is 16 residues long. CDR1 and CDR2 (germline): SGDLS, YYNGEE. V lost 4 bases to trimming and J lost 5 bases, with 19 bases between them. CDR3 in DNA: TGTGCCAGCAGCCGTACCACAGGGTCTGGGAGAAACACCATATATTTT. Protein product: CASSRTTGSGRNTIYF.

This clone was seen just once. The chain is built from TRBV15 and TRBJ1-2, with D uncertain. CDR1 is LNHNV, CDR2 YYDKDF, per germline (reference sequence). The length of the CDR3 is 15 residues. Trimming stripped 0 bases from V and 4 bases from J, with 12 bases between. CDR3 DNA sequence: TGTGCCACCAGCAGAGAGCAGCGATCATCCTATGGCTACACCTTC. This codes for CATSREQRSSYGYTF.

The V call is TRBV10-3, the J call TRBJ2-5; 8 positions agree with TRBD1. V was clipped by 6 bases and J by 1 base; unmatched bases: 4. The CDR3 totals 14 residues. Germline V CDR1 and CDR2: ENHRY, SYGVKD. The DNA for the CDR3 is TGTGCCATCAGACCTGACAGGGGCCAAGAGACCCAGTACTTC. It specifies CAIRPDRGQETQYF.

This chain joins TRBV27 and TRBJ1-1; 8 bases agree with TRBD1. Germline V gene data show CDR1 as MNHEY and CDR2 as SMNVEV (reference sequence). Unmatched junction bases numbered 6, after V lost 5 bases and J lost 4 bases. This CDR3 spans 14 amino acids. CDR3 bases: TGTGCCAGCAGTCCGACAGGGGTGAGCACTGAAGCTTTCTTT. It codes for CASSPTGVSTEAFF.

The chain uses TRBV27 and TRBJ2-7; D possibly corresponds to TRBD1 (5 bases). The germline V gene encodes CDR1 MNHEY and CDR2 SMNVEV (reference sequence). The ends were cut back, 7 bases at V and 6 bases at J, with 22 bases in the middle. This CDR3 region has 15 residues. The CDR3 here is CASTLDSITGGEQYF. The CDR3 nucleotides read TGTGCCAGCACCCTAGACAGTATAACGGGCGGCGAGCAGTACTTC.

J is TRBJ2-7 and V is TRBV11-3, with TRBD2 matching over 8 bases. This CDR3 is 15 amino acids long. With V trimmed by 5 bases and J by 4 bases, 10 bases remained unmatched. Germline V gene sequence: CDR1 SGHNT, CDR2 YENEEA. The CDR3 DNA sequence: TGTGCCAGCAGCCAAGGGGTAGCGGGGCGGTACGAGCAGTACTTC. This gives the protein CASSQGVAGRYEQYF.

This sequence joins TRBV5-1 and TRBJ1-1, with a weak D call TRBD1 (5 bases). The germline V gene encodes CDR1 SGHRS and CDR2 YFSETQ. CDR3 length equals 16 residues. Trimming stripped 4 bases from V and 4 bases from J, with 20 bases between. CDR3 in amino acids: CASSRNSQRGGTEAFF. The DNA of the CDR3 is TGCGCCAGCAGCCGAAACTCACAAAGGGGAGGCACTGAAGCTTTCTTT.

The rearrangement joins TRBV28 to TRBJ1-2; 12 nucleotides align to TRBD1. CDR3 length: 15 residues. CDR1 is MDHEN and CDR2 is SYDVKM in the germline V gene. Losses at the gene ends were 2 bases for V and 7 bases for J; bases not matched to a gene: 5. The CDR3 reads CASSLAGQGALGYTF. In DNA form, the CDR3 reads TGTGCCAGCAGTTTAGCGGGACAGGGGGCTCTTGGCTACACCTTC.

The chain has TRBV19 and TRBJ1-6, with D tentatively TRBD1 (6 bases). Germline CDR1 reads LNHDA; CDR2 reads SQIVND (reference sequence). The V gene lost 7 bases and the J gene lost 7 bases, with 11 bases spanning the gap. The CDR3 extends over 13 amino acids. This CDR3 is CASKWQGNSPLHF. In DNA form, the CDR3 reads TGTGCCAGTAAGTGGCAGGGGAATTCACCCCTCCACTTT. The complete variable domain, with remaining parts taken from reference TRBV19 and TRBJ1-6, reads DGGITQSPKYLFRKEGQNVTLSCEQNLNHDAMYWYRQDPGQGLRLIYYSQIVNDFQKGDIAEGYSVSREKKESFPLTVTSAQKNPTAFYLCASKWQGNSPLHFGNGTRLTVT.

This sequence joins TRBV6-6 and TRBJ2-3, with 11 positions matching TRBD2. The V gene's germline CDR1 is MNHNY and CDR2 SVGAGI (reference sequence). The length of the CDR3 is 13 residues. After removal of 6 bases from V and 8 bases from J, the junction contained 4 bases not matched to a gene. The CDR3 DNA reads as TGTGCCAGCAGGGGTACTAGCGGGAGTACGCAGTATTTT. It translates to CASRGTSGSTQYF.

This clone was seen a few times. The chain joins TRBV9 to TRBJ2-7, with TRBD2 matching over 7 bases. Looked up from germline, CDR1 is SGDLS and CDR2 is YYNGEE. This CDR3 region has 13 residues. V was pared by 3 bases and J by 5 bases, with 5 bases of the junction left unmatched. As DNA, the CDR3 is TGTGCCAGCAGCGGAGCGGGACGGCACGAGCAGTACTTC. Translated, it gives CASSGAGRHEQYF.

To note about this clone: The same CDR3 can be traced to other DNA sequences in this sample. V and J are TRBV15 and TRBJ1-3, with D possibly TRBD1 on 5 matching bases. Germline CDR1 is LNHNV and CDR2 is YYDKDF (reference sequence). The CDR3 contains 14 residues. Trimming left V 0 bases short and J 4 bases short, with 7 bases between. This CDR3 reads CATSRDPGGNTIYF. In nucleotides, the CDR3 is TGTGCCACCAGCAGAGATCCAGGGGGAAACACCATATATTTT.